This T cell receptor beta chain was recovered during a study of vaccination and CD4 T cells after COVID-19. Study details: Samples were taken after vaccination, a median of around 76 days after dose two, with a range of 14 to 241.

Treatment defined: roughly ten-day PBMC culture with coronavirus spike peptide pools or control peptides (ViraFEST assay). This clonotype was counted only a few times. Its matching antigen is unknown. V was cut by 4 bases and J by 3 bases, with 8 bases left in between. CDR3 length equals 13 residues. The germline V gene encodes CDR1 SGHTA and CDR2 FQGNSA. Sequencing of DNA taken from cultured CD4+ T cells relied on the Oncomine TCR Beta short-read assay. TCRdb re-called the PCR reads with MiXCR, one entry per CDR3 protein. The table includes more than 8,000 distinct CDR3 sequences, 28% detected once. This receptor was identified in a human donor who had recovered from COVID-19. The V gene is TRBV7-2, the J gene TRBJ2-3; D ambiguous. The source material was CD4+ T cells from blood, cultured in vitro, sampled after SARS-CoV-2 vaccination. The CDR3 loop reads CASSSPMTDTQYF. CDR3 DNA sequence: TGTGCCAGCAGCTCCCCCATGACAGATACGCAGTATTTT.